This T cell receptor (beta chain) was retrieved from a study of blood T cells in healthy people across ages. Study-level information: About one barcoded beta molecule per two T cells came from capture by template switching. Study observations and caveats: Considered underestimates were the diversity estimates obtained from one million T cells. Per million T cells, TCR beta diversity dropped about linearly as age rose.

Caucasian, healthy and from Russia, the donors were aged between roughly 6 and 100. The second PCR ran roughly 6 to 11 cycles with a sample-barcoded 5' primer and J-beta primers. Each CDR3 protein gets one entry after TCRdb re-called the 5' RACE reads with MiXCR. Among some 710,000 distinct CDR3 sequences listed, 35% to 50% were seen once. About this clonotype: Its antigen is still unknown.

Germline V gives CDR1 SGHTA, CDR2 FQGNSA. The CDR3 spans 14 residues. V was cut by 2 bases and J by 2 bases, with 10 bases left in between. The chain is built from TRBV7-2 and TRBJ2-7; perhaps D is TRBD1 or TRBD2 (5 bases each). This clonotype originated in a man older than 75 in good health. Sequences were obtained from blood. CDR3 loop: CASSLPVGPYEQYF. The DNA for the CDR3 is TGTGCCAGCAGCTTACCGGTGGGACCCTACGAGCAGTACTTC.